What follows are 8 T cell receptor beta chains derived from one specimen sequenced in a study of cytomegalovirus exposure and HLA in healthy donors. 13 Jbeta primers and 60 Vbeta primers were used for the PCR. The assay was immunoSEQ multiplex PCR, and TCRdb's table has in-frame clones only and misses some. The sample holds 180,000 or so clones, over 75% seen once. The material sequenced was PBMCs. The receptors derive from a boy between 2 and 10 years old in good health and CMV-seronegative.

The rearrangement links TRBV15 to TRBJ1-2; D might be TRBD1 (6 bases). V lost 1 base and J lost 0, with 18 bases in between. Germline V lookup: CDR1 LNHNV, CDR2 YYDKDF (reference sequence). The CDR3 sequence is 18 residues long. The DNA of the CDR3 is TGTGCCACCAGCAGAGGGGCCAGGGGAGGGATAGCTAACTATGGCTACACCTTC. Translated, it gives CATSRGARGGIANYGYTF.

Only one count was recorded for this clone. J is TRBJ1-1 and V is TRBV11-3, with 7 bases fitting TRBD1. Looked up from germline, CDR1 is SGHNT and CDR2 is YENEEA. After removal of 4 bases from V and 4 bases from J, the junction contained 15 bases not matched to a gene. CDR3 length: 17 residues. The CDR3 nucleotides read TGTGCCAGCAGCTCTGATCGACAGGGTGAGATAGGCACTGAAGCTTTCTTT. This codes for CASSSDRQGEIGTEAFF.

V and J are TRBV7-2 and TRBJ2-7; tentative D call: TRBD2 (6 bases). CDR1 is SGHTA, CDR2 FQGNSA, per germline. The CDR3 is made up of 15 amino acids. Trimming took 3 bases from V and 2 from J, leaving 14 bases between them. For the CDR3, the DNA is TGTGCCAGCAGCTTTTTATCAGGAGGGACCTACGAGCAGTACTTC. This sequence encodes CASSFLSGGTYEQYF. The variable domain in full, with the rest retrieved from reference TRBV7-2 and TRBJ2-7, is GAGVSQSPSNKVTEKGKDVELRCDPISGHTALYWYRQSLGQGLEFLIYFQGNSAPDKSGLPSDRFSAERTGGSVSTLTIQRTQQEDSAVYLCASSFLSGGTYEQYFGPGTRLTVT.

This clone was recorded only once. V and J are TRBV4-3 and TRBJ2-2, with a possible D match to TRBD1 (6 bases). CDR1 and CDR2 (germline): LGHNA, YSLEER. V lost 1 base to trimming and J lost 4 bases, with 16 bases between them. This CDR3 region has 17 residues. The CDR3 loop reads CASSQGLGQLSTGELFF. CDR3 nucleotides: TGCGCCAGCAGCCAAGGACTCGGACAGTTGAGCACCGGGGAGCTGTTTTTT.

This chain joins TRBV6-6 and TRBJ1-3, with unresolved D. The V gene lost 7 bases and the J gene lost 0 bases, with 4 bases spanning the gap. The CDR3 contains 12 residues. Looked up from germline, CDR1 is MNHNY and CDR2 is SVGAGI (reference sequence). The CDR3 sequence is CASINSGNTIYF. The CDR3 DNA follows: TGTGCCAGCATCAACTCTGGAAACACCATATATTTT.

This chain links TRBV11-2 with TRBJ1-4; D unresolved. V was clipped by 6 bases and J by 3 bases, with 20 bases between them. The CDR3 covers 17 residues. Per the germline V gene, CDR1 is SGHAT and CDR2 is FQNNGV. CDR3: CASRQPSFREANEKLFF. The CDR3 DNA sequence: TGTGCCAGCAGACAACCCTCTTTCCGGGAAGCTAATGAAAAACTGTTTTTT.

Written as DNA, the CDR3 is TGTGCCAGCAGCTTATCCGCGGGCGATGGCTACACCTTC. Protein sequence: CASSLSAGDGYTF. This chain joins TRBV5-6 and TRBJ1-2; D remains ambiguous. V was shortened by 2 bases and J by 6 bases, with 11 bases between the two germline ends. The CDR3 is 13 residues long. Looked up from germline, CDR1 is SGHDT and CDR2 is YYEEEE.

CDR3 DNA: TGCGCCTCAGCTAGGGGGGACAGGGGCACTGGCTACACCTTC. Translation gives CASARGDRGTGYTF. The chain is built from TRBV4-1 and TRBJ1-2; TRBD1 aligns across 10 bases. Germline values: CDR1 MGHRA, CDR2 YSYEKL. CDR3 length: 14 residues. The ends lost 11 bases at V and 7 bases at J; junction bases unmatched: 13.